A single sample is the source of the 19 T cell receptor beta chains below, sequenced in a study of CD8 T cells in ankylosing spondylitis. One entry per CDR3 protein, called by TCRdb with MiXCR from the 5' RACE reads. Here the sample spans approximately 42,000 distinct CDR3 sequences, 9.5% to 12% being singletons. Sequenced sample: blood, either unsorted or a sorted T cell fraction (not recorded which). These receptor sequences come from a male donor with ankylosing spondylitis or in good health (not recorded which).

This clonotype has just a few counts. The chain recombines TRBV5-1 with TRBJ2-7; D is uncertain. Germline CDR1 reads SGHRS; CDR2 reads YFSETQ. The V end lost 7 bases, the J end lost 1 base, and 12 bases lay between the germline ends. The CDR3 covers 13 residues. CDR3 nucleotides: TGCGCCAGCTCCTGGACCACGTCCTACGAGCAGTACTTC. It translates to CASSWTTSYEQYF.

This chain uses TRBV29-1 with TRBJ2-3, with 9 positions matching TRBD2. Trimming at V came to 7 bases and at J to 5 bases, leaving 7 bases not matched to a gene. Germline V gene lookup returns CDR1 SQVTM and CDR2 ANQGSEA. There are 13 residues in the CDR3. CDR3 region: CSGGGGAIDTQYF. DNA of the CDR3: TGCAGCGGTGGCGGGGGGGCCATAGATACGCAGTATTTT.

The CDR3 DNA is TGTGCCAGCAGACCGTACAGGGGGCAGATGAATGAGCAGTTCTTC. The encoded protein is CASRPYRGQMNEQFF. This sequence joins TRBV11-2 and TRBJ2-1; 9 bases align to TRBD1. The CDR3 sequence is 15 residues long. The J segment lost 7 bases and the V segment lost 6 bases, leaving 10 bases of the junction unmatched. CDR1 is SGHAT and CDR2 is FQNNGV in the germline V gene. Full variable domain (remainder filled in from reference TRBV11-2 and TRBJ2-1): EAGVAQSPRYKIIEKRQSVAFWCNPISGHATLYWYQQILGQGPKLLIQFQNNGVVDDSQLPKDRFSAERLKGVDSTLKIQPAKLEDSAVYLCASRPYRGQMNEQFFGPGTRLTVL.

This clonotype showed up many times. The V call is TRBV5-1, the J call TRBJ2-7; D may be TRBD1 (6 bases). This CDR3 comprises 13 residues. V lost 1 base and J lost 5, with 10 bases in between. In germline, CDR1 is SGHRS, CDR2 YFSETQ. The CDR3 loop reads CASSLNREDEQYF. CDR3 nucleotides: TGCGCCAGCAGCTTGAACAGGGAAGACGAGCAGTACTTC.

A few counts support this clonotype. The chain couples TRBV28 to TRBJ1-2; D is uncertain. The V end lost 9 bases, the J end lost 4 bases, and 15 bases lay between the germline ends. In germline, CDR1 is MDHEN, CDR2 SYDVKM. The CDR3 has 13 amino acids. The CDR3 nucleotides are TGTGCCAGTAATTCATTTGGTATCTATGGCTACACCTTC. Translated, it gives CASNSFGIYGYTF.

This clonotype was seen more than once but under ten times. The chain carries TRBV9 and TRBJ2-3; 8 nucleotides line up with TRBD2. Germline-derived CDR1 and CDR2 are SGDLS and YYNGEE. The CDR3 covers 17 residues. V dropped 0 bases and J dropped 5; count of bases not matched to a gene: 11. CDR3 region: CASSVEGRGALGDTQYF. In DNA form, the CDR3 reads TGTGCCAGCAGCGTAGAAGGGCGGGGGGCTTTGGGAGATACGCAGTATTTT.

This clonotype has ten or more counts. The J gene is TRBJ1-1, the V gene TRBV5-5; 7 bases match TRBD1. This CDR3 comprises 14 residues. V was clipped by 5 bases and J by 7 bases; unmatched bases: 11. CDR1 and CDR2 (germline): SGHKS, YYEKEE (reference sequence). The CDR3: CASRRGDSRDEAFF. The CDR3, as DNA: TGTGCCAGCAGAAGGGGGGACAGCCGGGATGAAGCTTTCTTT.

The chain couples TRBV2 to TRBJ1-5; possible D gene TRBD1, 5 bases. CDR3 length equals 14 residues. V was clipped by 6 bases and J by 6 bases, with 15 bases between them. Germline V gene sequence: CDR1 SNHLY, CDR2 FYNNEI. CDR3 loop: CASRRDLQGQPQHF. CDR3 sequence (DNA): TGTGCCAGCAGGAGGGATCTTCAGGGTCAGCCCCAGCATTTT. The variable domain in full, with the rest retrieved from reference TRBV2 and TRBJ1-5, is EPEVTQTPSHQVTQMGQEVILRCVPISNHLYFYWYRQILGQKVEFLVSFYNNEISEKSEIFDDQFSVERPDGSNFTLKIRSTKLEDSAMYFCASRRDLQGQPQHFGDGTRLSIL.

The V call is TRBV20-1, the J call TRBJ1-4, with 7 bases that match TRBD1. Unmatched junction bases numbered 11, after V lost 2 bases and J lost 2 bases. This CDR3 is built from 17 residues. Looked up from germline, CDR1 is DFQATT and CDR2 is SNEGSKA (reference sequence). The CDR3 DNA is TGCAGTGCTAGATCCATGCAGGGGGGCGCGACTAATGAAAAACTGTTTTTT. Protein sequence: CSARSMQGGATNEKLFF.

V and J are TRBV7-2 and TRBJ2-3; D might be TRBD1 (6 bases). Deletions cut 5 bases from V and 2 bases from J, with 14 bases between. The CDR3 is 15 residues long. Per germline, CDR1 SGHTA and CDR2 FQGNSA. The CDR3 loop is CASSPDRLDTDTQYF. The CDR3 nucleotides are TGTGCCAGCAGCCCCGACAGGCTGGACACAGATACGCAGTATTTT.

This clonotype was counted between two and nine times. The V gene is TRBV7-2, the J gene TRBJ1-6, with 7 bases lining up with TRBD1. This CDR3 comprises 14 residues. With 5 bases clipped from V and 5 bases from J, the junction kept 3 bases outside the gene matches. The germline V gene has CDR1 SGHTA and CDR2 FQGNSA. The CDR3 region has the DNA TGTGCCAGCAGCCCGACAGGGAATAATTCACCCCTCCACTTT. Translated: CASSPTGNNSPLHF.

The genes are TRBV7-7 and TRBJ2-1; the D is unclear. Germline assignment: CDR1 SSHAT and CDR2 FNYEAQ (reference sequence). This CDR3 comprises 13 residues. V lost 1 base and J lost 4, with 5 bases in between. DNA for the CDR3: TGTGCCAGCAGCTTAGGCGAGTACAATGAGCAGTTCTTC. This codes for CASSLGEYNEQFF.

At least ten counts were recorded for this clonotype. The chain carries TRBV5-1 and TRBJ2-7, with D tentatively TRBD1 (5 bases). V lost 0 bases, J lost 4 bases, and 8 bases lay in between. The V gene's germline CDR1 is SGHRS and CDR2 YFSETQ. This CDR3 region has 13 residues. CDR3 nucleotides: TGCGCCAGCAGCTTGGGGACACATTACGAGCAGTACTTC. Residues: CASSLGTHYEQYF.

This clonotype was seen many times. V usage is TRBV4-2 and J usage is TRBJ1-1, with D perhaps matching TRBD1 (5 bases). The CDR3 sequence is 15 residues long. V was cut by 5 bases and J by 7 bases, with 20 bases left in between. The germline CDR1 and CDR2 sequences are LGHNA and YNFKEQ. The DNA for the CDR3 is TGTGCCAGCAGCGAAAATCCAGGGTTGGGGGGTGAAGCTTTCTTT. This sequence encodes CASSENPGLGGEAFF.

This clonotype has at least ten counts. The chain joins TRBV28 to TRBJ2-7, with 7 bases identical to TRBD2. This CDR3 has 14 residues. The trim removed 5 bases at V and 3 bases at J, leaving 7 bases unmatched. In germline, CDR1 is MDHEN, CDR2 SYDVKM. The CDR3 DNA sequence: TGTGCCAGCAGTGAACTAGCGACAGACTACGAGCAGTACTTC. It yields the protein CASSELATDYEQYF.

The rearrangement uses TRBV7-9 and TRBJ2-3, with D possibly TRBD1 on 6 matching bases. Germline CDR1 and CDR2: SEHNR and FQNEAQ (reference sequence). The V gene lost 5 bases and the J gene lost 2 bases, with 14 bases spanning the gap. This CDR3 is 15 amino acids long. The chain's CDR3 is CASSNGQTLTDTQYF. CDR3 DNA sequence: TGTGCCAGCAGCAACGGACAGACACTCACAGATACGCAGTATTTT.

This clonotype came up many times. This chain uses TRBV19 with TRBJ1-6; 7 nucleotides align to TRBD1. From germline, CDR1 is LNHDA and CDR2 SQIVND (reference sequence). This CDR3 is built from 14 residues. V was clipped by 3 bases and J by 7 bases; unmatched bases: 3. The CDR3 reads CASSIWDRNSPLHF. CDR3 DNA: TGTGCCAGTAGTATTTGGGACAGAAATTCACCCCTCCACTTT.

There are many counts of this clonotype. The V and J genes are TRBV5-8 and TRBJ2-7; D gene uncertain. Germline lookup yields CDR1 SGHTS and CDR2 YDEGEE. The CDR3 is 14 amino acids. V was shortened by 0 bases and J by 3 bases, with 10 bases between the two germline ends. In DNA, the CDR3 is TGTGCCAGCAGCTTGGAAGCCTACGTCTACGAGCAGTACTTC. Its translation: CASSLEAYVYEQYF. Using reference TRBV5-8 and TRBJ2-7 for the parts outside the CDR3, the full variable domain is EAGVTQSPTHLIKTRGQQATLRCSPISGHTSVYWYQQALGLGLQFLLWYDEGEERNRGNFPPRFSGRQFPNYSSELNVNALELEDSALYLCASSLEAYVYEQYFGPGTRLTVT.

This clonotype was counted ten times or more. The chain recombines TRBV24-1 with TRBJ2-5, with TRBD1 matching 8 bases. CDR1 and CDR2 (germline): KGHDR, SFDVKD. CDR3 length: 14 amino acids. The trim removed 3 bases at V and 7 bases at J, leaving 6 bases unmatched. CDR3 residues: CATSDLGQGGTQYF. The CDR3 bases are TGTGCCACCAGTGATCTTGGACAGGGTGGGACCCAGTACTTC.